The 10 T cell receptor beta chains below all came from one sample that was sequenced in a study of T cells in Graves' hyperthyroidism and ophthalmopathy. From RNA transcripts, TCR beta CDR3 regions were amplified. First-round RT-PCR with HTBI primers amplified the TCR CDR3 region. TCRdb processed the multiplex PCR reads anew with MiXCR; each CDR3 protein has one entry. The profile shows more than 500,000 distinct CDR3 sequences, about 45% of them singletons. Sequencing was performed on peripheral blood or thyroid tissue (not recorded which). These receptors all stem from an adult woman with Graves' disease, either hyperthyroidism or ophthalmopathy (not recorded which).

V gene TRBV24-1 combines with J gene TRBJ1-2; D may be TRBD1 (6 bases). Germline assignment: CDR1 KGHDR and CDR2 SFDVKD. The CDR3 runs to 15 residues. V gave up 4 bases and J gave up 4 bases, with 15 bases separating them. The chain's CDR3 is CATSEGGMEVYGYTF. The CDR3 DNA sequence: TGTGCCACCAGTGAGGGGGGCATGGAAGTCTATGGCTACACCTTC.

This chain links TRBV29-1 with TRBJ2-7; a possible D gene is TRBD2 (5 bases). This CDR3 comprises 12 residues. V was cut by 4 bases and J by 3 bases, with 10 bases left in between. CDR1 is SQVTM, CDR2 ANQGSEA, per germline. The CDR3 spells CSVAREGYEQYF. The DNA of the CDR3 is TGCAGCGTTGCCCGCGAGGGCTACGAGCAGTACTTC.

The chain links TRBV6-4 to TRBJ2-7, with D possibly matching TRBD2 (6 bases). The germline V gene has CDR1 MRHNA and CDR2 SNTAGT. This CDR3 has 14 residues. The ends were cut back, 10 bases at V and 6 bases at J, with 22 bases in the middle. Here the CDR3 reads CATQTLAGSGEQYF. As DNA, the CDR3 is TGTGCCACTCAGACTCTAGCAGGTAGCGGCGAGCAGTACTTC.

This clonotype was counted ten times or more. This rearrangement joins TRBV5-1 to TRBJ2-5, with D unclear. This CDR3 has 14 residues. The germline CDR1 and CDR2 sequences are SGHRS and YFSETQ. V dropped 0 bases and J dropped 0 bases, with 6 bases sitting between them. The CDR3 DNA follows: TGCGCCAGCAGCTTGGCGGTTAACCAAGAGACCCAGTACTTC. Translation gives CASSLAVNQETQYF.

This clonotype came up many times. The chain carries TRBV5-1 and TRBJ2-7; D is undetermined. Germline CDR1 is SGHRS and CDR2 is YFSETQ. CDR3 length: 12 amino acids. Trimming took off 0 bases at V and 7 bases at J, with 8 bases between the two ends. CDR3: CASSLGAKEQYF. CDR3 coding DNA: TGCGCCAGCAGCTTGGGGGCAAAGGAGCAGTACTTC.

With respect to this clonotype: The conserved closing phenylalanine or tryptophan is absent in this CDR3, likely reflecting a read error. The CDR3 spells CSVEENYGYTL. Written as DNA, the CDR3 is TGCAGCGTGGAGGAAAACTATGGCTACACCCTC. The chain links TRBV29-1 to TRBJ1-2; no firm D call. This CDR3 comprises 11 residues. CDR1 SQVTM and CDR2 ANQGSEA come from the germline V gene. Trimming left V 6 bases short and J 2 bases short, with 7 bases between.

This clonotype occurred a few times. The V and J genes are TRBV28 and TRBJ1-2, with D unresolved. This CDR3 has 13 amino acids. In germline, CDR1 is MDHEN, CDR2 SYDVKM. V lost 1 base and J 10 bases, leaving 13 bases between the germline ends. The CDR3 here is CASSLSQQDTYTF. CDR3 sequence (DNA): TGTGCCAGCAGTTTATCCCAGCAGGATACCTACACCTTC.

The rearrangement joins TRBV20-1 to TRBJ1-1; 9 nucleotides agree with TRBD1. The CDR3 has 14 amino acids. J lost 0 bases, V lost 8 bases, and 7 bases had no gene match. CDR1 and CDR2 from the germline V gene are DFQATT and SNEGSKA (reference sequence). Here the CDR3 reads CSSVDRGMNTEAFF. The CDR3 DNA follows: TGCAGTTCGGTGGACAGGGGCATGAACACTGAAGCTTTCTTT.

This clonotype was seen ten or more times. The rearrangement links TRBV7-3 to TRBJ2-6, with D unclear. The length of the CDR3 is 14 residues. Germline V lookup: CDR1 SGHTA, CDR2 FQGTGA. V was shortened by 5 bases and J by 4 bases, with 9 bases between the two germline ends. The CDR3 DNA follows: TGTGCCAGCAGCCCCGTCGCCGGGGCCAACGTCCTGACTTTC. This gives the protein CASSPVAGANVLTF.

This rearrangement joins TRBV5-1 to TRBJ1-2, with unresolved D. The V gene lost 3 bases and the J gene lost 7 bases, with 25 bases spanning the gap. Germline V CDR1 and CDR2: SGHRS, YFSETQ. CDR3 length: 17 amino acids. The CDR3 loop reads CASSSASGRMPRGGYTF. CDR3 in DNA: TGCGCCAGCAGCTCCGCTAGCGGGAGGATGCCTAGAGGTGGCTACACCTTC.